This T cell receptor (beta chain) stems from a study of shared clonotypes between healthy human individuals. Findings and limits, study-wide: Blood alone was sampled, and tissue repertoires likely differ.

This clone was seen a handful of times. Its specificity is not known. Researchers ran the assay at a deep level. In the study's own analysis: Filtering of immunoSEQ junctional sequences could not match full-length read filtering. Produced via immunoSEQ multiplex PCR; TCRdb's table is partial and in-frame only. V and J calls and clone size are as listed in that table; D and trimming were resolved from the DNA. The sample has approximately 500,000 clones, approximately 79% seen once. Donors were healthy HIV-negative adults without recently reported acute infections or vaccinations. This TCR came from a middle-aged woman in good health. Some clones in this sample may be carry-over from other donors' samples. The sequenced sample consisted of PBMCs.

This CDR3 reads CASSQDFWVGAFF. In DNA, the CDR3 is TGCGCCAGCAGCCAAGATTTCTGGGTTGGGGCTTTCTTT. This rearrangement joins TRBV4-1 to TRBJ1-1; D remains unclear. The CDR3 covers 13 residues. Trimming removed 0 bases from V and 11 bases from J, with 13 bases in between. Looked up from germline, CDR1 is MGHRA and CDR2 is YSYEKL.